This entry concerns a single T cell receptor (beta chain). Its target is unknown. The trim removed 3 bases at V and 7 bases at J, leaving 8 bases unmatched. Looked up from germline, CDR1 is MDHEN and CDR2 is SYDVKM. The CDR3 totals 14 residues. The data are from a study of T cell responses to AZD1222 COVID-19 vaccine. Regarding the study as a whole: Repertoires in all cases were sampled only once the peak T cell response had passed.

TCRdb's table, derived via immunoSEQ multiplex PCR, lists solely in-frame clones and lacks some. The sample lists 150,000 to 180,000 clones, about 92% occurring once. The sequence was collected from an adult in good health. The sequences come from peripheral blood, collected on day 0 of AZD1222 vaccination. The chain recombines TRBV28 with TRBJ2-7, with TRBD2 matching 8 bases. CDR3 loop: CASSLPGGGLEQYF. In DNA form, the CDR3 reads TGTGCCAGCAGTTTGCCCGGGGGGGGGCTGGAGCAGTACTTC.